Below are 6 T cell receptor beta chains sequenced from a single sample in a study of CD8+CD57+ T cells in acquired aplastic anemia. Individuals selected for sequencing had exhibited CD8+CD57+ cell expansion on flow cytometry. Genomic DNA provided the template from which TCR beta VDJ and CDR3 profiles were obtained. Each CDR3 protein is one row after TCRdb ran MiXCR on the reads. This sample has 150,000 to 200,000 distinct CDR3 sequences, with under 55% found just once. The sequenced sample consisted of sorted CD4+, CD8+, or CD8+CD57+ T cells (not recorded which) from PBMCs. The receptors here all came from a human donor with aplastic anemia.

This clonotype appeared many times. This chain connects TRBV7-2 to TRBJ2-3; D uncertain. Trimming stripped 5 bases from V and 4 bases from J, with 7 bases between. The CDR3 has 12 residues. Germline CDR1 SGHTA, CDR2 FQGNSA. For the CDR3, the DNA is TGTGCCAGCAGCCCCCTAGCAGATACGCAGTATTTT. Translated: CASSPLADTQYF. The complete variable domain, with remaining parts taken from reference TRBV7-2 and TRBJ2-3, reads GAGVSQSPSNKVTEKGKDVELRCDPISGHTALYWYRQSLGQGLEFLIYFQGNSAPDKSGLPSDRFSAERTGGSVSTLTIQRTQQEDSAVYLCASSPLADTQYFGPGTRLTVL.

Regarding this clonotype: A read error may be the cause here, since a much bigger clone is one base away. The chain couples TRBV7-2 to TRBJ1-2; 8 nucleotides align to TRBD1. Germline V gives CDR1 SGHTA, CDR2 FQGNSA. Trimming cost V 4 bases and J 4 bases; bases outside gene matches: 2. The CDR3 has 13 residues. In DNA form, the CDR3 reads TGTGCCAGCAGCTGGACAGGGAGCTATGGCTACACCTTC. It encodes CASSWTGSYGYTF.

This clonotype was counted once. The DNA for the CDR3 is TGCAGCGTTGAAAGGGTATGGGGGGCTGAGACCCAGTACTTC. Amino acid sequence: CSVERVWGAETQYF. The rearrangement uses TRBV29-1 and TRBJ2-5, with D tentatively TRBD1 or TRBD2 (6 bases each). Looked up from germline, CDR1 is SQVTM and CDR2 is ANQGSEA. Between the trimmed V and J ends, which lost 2 bases and 5 bases, there was a span of 15 bases. This CDR3 region has 14 residues.

The chain recombines TRBV25-1 with TRBJ2-1, with D maybe TRBD2 (5 bases). V gave up 1 base and J gave up 6 bases, with 10 bases separating them. The V gene's germline CDR1 is MGHDK and CDR2 SYGVNS. CDR3 length equals 14 residues. For the CDR3, the DNA is TGTGCCAGCAGTGAATTCGTCGGGGTCAATGAGCAGTTCTTC. Residues: CASSEFVGVNEQFF.

The CDR3 loop reads CASNDYAGYEQYF. DNA for the CDR3: TGTGCCAGCAACGACTACGCTGGCTACGAGCAGTACTTC. The rearrangement uses TRBV2 and TRBJ2-7; a possible D gene is TRBD2 (5 bases). Germline assignment: CDR1 SNHLY and CDR2 FYNNEI. The CDR3 is 13 amino acids. V lost 7 bases and J 3 bases, leaving 13 bases between the germline ends.

The chain recombines TRBV10-3 with TRBJ2-7; the D is unclear. Germline V gene data show CDR1 as ENHRY and CDR2 as SYGVKD. Trimming took 0 bases from V and 2 from J, leaving 5 bases between them. The CDR3 extends over 13 amino acids. CDR3 nucleotides: TGTGCCATCAGTGAGTCAGCAACCTACGAGCAGTACTTC. Translating gives CAISESATYEQYF.